The T cell receptor beta chain described here comes from a study of T cell changes during pregnancy in multiple sclerosis. Trimming stripped 2 bases from V and 11 bases from J, with 18 bases between. CDR1 MNHNS and CDR2 SASEGT come from the germline V gene. This CDR3 region has 14 residues. Generated by immunoSEQ multiplex PCR, the TCRdb table keeps only in-frame clones and is missing some. The sample lists roughly 100,000 clones; about nine tenths were seen once. The receptor was isolated from a female donor with multiple sclerosis, enrolled in a pregnancy study. The sequenced sample was peripheral blood, obtained after pregnancy. This chain joins TRBV6-1 and TRBJ1-1; unclear D gene. CDR3 DNA: TGTGCCAGCAGTGAATACCCCAGGAAAACAGAGGCTTTCTTT. It is translated as CASSEYPRKTEAFF.